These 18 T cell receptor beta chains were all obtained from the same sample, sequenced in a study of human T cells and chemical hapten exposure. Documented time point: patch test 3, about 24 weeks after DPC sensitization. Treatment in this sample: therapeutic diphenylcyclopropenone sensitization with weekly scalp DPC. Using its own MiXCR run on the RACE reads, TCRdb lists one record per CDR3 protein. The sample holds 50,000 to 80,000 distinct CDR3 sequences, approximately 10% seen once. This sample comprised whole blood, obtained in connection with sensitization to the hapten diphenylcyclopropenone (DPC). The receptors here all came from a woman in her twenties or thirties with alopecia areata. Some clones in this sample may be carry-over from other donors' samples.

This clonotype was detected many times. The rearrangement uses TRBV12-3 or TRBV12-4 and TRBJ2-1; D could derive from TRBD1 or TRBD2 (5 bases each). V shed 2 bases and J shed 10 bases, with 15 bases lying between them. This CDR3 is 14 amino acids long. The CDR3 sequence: CASSLQGAQREQFF. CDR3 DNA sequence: TGTGCCAGCAGTTTACAGGGAGCGCAAAGGGAGCAGTTCTTC.

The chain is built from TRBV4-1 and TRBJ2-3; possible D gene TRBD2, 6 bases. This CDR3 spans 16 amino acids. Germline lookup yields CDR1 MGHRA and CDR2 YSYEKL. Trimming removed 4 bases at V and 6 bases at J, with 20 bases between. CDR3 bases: TGCGCCAGCAGCCCCCGGGAGACTTCCTTGATGGATACGCAGTATTTT. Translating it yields CASSPRETSLMDTQYF.

The CDR3 is CASRPTGNNSPLHF. CDR3 DNA: TGTGCCAGCAGACCGACAGGCAATAATTCACCCCTCCACTTT. The rearrangement joins TRBV6-5 to TRBJ1-6, with D maybe TRBD1 (6 bases). Germline V gene data show CDR1 as MNHEY and CDR2 as SVGAGI. V lost 6 bases, J lost 5 bases, and 11 bases lay in between. The CDR3 runs to 14 residues.

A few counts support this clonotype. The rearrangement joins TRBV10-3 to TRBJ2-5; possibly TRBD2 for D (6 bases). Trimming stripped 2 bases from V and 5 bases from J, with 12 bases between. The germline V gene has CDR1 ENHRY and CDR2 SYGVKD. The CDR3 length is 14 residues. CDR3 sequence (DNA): TGTGCCATCAGTGAGCCTAGCGTGGGGGAGACCCAGTACTTC. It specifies CAISEPSVGETQYF.

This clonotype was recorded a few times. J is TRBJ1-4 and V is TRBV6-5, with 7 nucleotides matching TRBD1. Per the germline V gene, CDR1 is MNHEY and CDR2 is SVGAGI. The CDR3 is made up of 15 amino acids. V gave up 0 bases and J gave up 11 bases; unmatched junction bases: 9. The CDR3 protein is CASSYSTGLFRKLFF. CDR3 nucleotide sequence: TGTGCCAGCAGTTACTCGACAGGGCTCTTTAGGAAACTGTTTTTT.

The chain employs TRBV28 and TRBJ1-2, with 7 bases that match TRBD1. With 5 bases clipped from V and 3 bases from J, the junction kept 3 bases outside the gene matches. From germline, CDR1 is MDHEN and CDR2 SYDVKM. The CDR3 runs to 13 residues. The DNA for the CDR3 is TGTGCCAGCAGTCCAGGGGGTTACTATGGCTACACCTTC. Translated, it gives CASSPGGYYGYTF.

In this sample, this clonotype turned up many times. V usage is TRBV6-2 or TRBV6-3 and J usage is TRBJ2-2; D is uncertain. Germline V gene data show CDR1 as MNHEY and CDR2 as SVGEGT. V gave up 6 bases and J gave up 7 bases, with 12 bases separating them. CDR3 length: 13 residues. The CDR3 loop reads CASSPLRNGELFF. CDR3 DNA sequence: TGTGCCAGCAGCCCCCTGAGGAACGGGGAGCTGTTTTTT.

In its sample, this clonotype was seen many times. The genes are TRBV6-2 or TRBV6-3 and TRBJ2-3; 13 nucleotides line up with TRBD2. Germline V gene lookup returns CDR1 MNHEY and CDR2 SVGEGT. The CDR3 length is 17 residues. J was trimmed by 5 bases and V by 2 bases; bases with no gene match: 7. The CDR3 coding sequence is TGTGCCAGCAGTTACGGAACTAGCGGGAGGGCCAGAGATACGCAGTATTTT. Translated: CASSYGTSGRARDTQYF.

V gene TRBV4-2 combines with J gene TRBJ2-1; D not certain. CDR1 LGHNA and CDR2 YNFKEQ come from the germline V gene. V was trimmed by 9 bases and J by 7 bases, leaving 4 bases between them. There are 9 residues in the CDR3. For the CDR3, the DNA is TGTGCCAGTAGGAATGAGCAGTTCTTC. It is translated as CASRNEQFF.

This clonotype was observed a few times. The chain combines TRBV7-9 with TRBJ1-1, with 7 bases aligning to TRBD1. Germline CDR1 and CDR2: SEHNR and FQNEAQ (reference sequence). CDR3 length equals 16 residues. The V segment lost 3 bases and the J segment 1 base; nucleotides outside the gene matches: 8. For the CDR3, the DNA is TGTGCCAGCAGCTTGTATCCTGGGACAGAGAACACTGAAGCTTTCTTT. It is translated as CASSLYPGTENTEAFF.

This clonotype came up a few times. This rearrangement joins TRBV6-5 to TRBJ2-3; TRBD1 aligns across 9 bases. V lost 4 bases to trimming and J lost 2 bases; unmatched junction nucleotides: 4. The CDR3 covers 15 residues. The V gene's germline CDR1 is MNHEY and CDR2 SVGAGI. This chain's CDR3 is CASSSDRGNTDTQYF. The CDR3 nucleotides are TGTGCCAGCAGTTCCGACAGGGGGAACACAGATACGCAGTATTTT.

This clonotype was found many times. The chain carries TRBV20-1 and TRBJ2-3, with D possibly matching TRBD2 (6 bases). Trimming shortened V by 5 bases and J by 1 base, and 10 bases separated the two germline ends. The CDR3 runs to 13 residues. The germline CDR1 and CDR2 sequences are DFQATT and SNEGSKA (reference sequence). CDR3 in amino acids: CSARGIGTDTQYF. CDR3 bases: TGCAGTGCTCGGGGGATAGGCACAGATACGCAGTATTTT.

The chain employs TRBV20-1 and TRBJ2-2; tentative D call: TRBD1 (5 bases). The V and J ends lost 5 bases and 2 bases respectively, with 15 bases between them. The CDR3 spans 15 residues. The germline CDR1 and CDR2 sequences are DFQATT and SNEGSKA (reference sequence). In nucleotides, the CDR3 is TGCAGTGCTCGACCGACTGGGGCCAACACCGGGGAGCTGTTTTTT. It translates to CSARPTGANTGELFF.

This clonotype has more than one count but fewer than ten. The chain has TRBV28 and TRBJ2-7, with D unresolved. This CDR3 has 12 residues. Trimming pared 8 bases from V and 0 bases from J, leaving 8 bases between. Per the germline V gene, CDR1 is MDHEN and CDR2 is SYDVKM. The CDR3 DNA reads TGTGCCAGCTTCAGGAGCTCCTACGAGCAGTACTTC. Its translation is CASFRSSYEQYF.

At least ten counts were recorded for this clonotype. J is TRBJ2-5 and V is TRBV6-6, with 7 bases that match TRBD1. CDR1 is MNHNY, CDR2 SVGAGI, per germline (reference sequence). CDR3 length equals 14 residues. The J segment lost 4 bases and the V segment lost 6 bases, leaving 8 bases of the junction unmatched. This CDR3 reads CASRGTGEAETQYF. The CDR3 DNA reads TGTGCCAGCAGGGGAACAGGGGAAGCAGAGACCCAGTACTTC.

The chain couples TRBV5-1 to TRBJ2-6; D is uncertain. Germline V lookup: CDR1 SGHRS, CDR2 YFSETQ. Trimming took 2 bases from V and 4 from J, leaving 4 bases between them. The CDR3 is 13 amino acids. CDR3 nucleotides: TGCGCCAGCAGCTTCGAGGGGGCCAACGTCCTGACTTTC. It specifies CASSFEGANVLTF.

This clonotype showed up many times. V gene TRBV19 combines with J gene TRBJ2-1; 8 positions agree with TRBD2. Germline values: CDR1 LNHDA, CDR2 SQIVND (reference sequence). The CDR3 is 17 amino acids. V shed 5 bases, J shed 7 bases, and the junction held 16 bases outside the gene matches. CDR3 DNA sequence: TGTGCCAGTAGTCTCCCCCTAGGCGGGACTAGAAAGAATGAGCAGTTCTTC. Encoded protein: CASSLPLGGTRKNEQFF.

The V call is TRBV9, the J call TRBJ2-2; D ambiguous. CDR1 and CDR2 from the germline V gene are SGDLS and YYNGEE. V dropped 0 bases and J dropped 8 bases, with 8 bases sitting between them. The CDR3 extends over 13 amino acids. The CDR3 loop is CASSVVLGGELFF. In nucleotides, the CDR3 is TGTGCCAGCAGCGTAGTGCTGGGTGGGGAGCTGTTTTTT.